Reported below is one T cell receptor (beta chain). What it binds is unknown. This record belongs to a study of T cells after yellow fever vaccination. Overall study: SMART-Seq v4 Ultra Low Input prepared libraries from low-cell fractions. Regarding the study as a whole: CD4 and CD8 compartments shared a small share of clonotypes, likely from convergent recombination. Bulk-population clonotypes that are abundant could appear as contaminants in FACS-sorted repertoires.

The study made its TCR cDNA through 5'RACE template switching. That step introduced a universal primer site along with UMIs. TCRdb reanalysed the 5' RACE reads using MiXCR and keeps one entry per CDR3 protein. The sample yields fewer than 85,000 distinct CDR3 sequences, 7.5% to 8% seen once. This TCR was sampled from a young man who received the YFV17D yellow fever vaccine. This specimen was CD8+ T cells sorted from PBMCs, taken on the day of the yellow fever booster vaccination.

The CDR3 DNA reads TGTGCCAGCAGCTTAGTAGACATTTCCTACGAGCAGTACTTC. This encodes CASSLVDISYEQYF. This chain links TRBV11-2 with TRBJ2-7; D ambiguous. Trimming shortened V by 1 base and J by 1 base, and 8 bases separated the two germline ends. The CDR3 has 14 amino acids. Germline loops: CDR1 SGHAT, CDR2 FQNNGV.